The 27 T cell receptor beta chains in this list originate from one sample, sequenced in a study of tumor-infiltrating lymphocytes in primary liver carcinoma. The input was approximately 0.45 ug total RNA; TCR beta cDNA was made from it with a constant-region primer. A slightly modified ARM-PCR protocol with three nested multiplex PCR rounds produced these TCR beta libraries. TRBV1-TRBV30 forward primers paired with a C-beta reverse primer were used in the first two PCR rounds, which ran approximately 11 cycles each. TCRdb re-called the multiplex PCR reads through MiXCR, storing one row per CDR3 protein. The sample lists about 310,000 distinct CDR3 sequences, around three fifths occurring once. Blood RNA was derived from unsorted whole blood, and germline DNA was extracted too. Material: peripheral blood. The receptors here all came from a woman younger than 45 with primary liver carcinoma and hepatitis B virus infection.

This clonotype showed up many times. CDR3 protein: CSALQMNTEAFF. The CDR3 DNA reads as TGCAGCGCCCTACAGATGAACACTGAAGCTTTCTTT. The V and J genes are TRBV29-1 and TRBJ1-1; D is uncertain. There are 12 residues in the CDR3. CDR1 SQVTM and CDR2 ANQGSEA come from the germline V gene. The V and J ends lost 7 bases and 0 bases respectively, with 9 bases between them.

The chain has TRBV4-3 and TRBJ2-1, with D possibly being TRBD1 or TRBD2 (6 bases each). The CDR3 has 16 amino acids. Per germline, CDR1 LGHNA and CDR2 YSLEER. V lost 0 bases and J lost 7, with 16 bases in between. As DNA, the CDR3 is TGCGCCAGCAGCCAAGATAAAGGGGGGTACTGGAATGAGCAGTTCTTC. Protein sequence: CASSQDKGGYWNEQFF.

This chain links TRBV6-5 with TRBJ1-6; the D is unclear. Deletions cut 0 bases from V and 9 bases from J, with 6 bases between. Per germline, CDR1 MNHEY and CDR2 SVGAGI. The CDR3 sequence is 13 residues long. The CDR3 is CASSYSALSPLHF. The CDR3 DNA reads TGTGCCAGCAGTTACTCGGCACTTTCACCCCTCCACTTT.

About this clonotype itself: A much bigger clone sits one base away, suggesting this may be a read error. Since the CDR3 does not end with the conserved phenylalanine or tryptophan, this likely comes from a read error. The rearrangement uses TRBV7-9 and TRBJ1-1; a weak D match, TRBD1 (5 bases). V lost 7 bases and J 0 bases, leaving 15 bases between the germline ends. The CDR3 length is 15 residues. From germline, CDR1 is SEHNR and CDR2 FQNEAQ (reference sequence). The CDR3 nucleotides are TGTGCCAGCAACGGGGGGAGAGGAATGAACACTGAAGCTTTCATT. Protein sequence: CASNGGRGMNTEAFI.

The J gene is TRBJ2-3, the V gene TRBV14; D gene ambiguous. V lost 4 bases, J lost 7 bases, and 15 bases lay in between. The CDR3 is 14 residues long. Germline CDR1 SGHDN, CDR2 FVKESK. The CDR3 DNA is TGTGCCAGCAGCCTCGCTTCCCGGGTGAATACGCAGTATTTT. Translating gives CASSLASRVNTQYF.

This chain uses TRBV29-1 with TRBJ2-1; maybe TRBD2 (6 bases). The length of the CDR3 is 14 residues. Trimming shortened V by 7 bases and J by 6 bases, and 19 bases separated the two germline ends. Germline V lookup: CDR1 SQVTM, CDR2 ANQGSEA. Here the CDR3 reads CSGAPGSVVNEQFF. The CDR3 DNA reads TGCAGCGGCGCTCCCGGGAGCGTAGTCAATGAGCAGTTCTTC.

As DNA, the CDR3 is TGTGCCATCAGTGAGTCCCACAATTTGAACACTGGGAAGCTGTTTTTT. Translated: CAISESHNLNTGKLFF. V and J are TRBV10-3 and TRBJ2-2, with D unresolved. Germline V lookup: CDR1 ENHRY, CDR2 SYGVKD. V shed 0 bases and J shed 12 bases, with 20 bases lying between them. The CDR3 runs 16 residues.

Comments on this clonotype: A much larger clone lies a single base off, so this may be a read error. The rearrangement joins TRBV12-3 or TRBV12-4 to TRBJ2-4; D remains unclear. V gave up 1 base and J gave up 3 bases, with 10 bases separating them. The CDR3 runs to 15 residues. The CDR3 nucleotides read TGTGCCAGCAGTTTAGAACCAGTAGTCAAAAACATTCAGTACTTC. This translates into CASSLEPVVKNIQYF.

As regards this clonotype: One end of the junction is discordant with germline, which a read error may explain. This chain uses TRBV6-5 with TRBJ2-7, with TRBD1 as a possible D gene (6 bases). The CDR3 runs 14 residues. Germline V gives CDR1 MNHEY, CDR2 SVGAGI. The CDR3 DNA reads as TGTGCCAACAGTTACACCGGGACACCGTACGAGCAGTACTTC. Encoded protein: CANSYTGTPYEQYF.

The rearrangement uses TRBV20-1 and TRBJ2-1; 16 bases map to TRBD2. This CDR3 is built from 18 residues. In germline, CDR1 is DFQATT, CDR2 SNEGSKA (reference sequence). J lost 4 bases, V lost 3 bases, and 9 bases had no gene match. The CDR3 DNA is TGCAGTGCTAGCACCGGGACTAGCGGGAGGGCCGATTACAATGAGCAGTTCTTC. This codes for CSASTGTSGRADYNEQFF.

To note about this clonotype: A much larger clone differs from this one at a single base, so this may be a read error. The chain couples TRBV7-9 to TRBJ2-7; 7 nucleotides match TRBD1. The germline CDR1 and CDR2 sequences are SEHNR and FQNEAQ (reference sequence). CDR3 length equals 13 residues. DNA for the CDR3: TGTGCCAGCGGACAGGCGAATCTCTACGAGCAGCACTTC. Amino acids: CASGQANLYEQHF. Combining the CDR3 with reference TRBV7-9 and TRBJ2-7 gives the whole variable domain DTGVSQNPRHKITKRGQNVTFRCDPISEHNRLYWYRQTLGQGPEFLTYFQNEAQLEKSRLLSDRFSAERPKGSFSTLEIQRTEQGDSAMYLCASGQANLYEQHFGPGTRLTVT.

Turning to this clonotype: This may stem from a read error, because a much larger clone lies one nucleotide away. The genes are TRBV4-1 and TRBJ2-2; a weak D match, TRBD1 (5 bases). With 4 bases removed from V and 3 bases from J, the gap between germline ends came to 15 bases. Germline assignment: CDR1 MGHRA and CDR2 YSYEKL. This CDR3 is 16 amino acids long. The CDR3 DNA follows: TGCGCCAGCAGCCCCGAGCTAGGGGCTGACACCGGGGAGCTGTTTTTT. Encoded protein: CASSPELGADTGELFF.

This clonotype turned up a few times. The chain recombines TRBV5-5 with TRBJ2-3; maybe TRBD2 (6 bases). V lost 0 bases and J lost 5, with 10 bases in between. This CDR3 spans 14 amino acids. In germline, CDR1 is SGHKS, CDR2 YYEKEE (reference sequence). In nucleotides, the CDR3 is TGTGCCAGCAGCTTGGGTACGGGAGTAGATACGCAGTATTTT. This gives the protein CASSLGTGVDTQYF.

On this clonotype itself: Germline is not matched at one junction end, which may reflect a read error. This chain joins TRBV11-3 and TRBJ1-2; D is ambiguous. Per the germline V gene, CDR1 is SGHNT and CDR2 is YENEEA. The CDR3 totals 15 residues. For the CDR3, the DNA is TGTGCCAGCAGCAATCCCCCCGTAAGTGGGTATGACTACACCTTC. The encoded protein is CASSNPPVSGYDYTF. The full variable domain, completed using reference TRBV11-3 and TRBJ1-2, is EAGVVQSPRYKIIEKKQPVAFWCNPISGHNTLYWYLQNLGQGPELLIRYENEEAVDDSQLPKDRFSAERLKGVDSTLKIQPAELGDSAVYLCASSNPPVSGYDYTFGSGTRLTVV.

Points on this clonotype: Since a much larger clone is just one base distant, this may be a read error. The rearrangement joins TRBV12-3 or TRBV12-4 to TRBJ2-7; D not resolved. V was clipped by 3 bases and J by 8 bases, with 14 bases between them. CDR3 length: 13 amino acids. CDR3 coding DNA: TGTGCCAGCAGTTTCAAGGTGGGGTCCAAGCAGTACTTC. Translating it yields CASSFKVGSKQYF.

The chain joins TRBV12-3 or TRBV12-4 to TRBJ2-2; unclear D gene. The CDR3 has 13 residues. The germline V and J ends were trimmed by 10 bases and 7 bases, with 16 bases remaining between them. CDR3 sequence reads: CANSLTTFGELFF. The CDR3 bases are TGTGCCAACAGCCTGACCACCTTCGGGGAGCTGTTTTTT.

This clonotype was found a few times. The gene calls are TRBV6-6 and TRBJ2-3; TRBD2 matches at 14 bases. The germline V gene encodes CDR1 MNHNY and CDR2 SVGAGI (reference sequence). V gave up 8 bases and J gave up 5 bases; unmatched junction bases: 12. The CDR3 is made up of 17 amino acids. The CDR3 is CASRHRIGTSGGDTQYF. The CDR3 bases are TGTGCCAGCCGTCATAGAATCGGGACTAGCGGGGGAGATACGCAGTATTTT.

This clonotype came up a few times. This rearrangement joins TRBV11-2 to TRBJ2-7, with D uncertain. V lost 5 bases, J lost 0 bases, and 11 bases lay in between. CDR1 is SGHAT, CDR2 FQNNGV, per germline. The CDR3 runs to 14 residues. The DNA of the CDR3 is TGTGCCAGCAGCCCTACGACCCCCTCCTACGAGCAGTACTTC. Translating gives CASSPTTPSYEQYF.

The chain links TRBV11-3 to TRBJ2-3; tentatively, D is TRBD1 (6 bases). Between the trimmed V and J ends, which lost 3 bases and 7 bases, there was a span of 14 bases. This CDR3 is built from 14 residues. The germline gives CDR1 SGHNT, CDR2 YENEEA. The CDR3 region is CASSLGFGTNTQYF. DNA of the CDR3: TGTGCCAGCAGCTTGGGCTTTGGGACAAATACGCAGTATTTT.

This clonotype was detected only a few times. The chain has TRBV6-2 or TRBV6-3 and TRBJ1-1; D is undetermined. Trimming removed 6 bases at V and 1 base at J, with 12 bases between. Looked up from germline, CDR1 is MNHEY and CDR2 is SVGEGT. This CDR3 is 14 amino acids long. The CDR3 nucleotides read TGTGCCAGCAGGGGAGGTACCCAGAACACTGAAGCTTTCTTT. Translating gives CASRGGTQNTEAFF.

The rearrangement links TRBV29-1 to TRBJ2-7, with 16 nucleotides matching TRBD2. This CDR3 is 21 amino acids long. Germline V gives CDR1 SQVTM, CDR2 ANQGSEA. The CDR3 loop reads CSASDYLGTSGRALQFYEQYF. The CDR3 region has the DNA TGCAGTGCTTCCGACTACCTCGGGACTAGCGGGAGGGCCTTACAATTCTACGAGCAGTACTTC.

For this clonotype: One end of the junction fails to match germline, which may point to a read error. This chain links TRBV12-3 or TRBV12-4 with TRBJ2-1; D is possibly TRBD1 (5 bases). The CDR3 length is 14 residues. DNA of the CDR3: TGTGCCAGCACTTCGGCAGGGTTCAGAAATGAGCACTTCTTC. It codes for CASTSAGFRNEHFF.

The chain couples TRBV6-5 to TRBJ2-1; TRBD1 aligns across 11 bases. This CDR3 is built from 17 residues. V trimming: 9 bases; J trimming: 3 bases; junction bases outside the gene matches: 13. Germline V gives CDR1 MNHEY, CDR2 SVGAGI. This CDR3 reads CARSQDRGRFIYNEQFF. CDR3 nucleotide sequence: TGTGCCAGAAGTCAGGACAGGGGGCGTTTTATCTACAATGAGCAGTTCTTC.

The chain's CDR3 is CASSLGQVRGSEQFF. CDR3 DNA sequence: TGTGCCAGCAGCTTAGGACAGGTCCGAGGGAGTGAGCAGTTCTTC. The rearrangement uses TRBV5-5 and TRBJ2-1; 7 bases are a match to TRBD1. The V segment lost 2 bases and the J segment 9 bases; nucleotides outside the gene matches: 11. Germline CDR1 is SGHKS and CDR2 is YYEKEE (reference sequence). The CDR3 consists of 15 residues.

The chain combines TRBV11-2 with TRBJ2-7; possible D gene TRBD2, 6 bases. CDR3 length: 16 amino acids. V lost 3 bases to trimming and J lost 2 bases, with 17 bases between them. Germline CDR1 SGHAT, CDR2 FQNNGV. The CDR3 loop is CASSLGRNYPPYEQYF. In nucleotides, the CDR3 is TGTGCCAGCAGCTTGGGGAGGAACTACCCCCCCTACGAGCAGTACTTC.

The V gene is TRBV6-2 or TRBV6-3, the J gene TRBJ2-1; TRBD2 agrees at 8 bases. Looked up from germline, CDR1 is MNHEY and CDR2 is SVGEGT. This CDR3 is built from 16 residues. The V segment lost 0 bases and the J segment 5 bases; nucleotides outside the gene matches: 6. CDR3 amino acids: CASSYSTGGRNNEQFF. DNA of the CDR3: TGTGCCAGCAGTTACTCGACGGGAGGGAGAAACAATGAGCAGTTCTTC.

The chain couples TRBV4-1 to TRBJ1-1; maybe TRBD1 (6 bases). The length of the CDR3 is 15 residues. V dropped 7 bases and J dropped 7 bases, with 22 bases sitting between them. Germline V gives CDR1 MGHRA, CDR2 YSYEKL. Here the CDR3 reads CASIHQGGGYIEAFF. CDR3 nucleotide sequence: TGCGCCAGCATCCATCAAGGGGGAGGCTACATTGAAGCTTTCTTT.